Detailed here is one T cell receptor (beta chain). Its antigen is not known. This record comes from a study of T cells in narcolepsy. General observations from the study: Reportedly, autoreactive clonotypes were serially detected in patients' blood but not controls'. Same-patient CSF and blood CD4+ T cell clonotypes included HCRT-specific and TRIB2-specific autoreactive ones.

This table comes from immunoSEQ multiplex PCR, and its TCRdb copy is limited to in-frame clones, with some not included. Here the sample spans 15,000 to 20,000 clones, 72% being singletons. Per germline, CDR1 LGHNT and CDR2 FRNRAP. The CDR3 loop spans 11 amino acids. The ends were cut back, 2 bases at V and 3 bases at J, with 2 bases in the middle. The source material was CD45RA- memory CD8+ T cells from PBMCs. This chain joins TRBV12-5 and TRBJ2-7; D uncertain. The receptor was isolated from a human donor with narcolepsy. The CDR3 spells CASGLLYEQYF. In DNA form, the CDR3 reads TGTGCTAGTGGTTTGCTCTACGAGCAGTACTTC.